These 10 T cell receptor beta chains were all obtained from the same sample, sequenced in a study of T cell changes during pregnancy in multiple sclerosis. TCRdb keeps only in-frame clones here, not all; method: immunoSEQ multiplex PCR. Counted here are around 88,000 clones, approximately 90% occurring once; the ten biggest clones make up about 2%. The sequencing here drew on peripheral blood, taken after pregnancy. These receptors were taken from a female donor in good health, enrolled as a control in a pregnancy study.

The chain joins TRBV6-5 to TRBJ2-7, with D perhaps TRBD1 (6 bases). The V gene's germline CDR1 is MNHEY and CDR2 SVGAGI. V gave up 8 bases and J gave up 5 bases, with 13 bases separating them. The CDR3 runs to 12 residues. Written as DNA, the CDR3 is TGTGCCAGCGATACAGGGAGCCACGAGCAGTACTTC. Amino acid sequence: CASDTGSHEQYF.

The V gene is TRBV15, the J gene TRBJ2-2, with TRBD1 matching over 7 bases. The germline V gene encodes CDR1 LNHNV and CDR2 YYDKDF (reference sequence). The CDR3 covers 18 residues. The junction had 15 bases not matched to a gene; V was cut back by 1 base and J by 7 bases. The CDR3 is CATSRGAVSAGGGGELFF. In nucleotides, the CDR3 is TGTGCCACCAGCAGAGGGGCGGTTTCGGCAGGGGGTGGCGGGGAGCTGTTTTTT.

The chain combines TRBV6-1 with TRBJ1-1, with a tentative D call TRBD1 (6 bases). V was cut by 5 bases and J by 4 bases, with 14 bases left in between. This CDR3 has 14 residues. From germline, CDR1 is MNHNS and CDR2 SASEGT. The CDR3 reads CASSLQGGITEAFF. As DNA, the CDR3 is TGTGCCAGCAGTCTACAGGGTGGGATCACTGAAGCTTTCTTT.

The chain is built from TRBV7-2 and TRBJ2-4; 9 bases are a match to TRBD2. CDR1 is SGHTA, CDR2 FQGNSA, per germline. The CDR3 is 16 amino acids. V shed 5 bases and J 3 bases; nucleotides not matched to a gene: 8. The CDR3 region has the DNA TGTGCCAGCAGCCTCCGGACTAGCGAGAGCAAAAACATTCAGTACTTC. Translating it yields CASSLRTSESKNIQYF. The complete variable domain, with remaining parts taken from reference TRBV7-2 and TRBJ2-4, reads GAGVSQSPSNKVTEKGKDVELRCDPISGHTALYWYRQSLGQGLEFLIYFQGNSAPDKSGLPSDRFSAERTGGSVSTLTIQRTQQEDSAVYLCASSLRTSESKNIQYFGAGTRLSVL.

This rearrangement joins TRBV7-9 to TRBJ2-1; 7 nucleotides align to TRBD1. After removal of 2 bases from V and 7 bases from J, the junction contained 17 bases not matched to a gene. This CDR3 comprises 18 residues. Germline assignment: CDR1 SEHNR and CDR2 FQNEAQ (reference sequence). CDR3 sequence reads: CASSLSIGTAPRNNEQFF. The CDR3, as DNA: TGTGCCAGCAGCTTAAGTATCGGGACAGCCCCAAGGAATAATGAGCAGTTCTTC.

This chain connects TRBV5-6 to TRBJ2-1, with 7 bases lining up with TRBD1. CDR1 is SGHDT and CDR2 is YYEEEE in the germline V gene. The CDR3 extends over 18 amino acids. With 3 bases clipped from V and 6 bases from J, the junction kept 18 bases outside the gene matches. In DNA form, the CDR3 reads TGTGCCAGCAGCTCATTAGTTCAGACAGGGTGGATTTCCAATGAGCAGTTCTTC. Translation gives CASSSLVQTGWISNEQFF. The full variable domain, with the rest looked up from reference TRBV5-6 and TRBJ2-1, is DAGVTQSPTHLIKTRGQQVTLRCSPKSGHDTVSWYQQALGQGPQFIFQYYEEEERQRGNFPDRFSGHQFPNYSSELNVNALLLGDSALYLCASSSLVQTGWISNEQFFGPGTRLTVL.

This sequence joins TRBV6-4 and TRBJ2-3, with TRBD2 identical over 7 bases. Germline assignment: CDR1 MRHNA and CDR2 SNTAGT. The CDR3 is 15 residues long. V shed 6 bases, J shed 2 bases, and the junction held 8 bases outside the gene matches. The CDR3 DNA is TGTGCCAGCAGGCCCGGGGAGGGCTCCACAGATACGCAGTATTTT. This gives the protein CASRPGEGSTDTQYF.

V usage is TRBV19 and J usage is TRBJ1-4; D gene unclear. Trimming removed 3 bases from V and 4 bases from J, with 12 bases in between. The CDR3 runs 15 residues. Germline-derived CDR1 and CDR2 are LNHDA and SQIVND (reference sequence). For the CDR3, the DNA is TGTGCCAGTAGTATGATAGGGAGGCGTAATGAAAAACTGTTTTTT. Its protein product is CASSMIGRRNEKLFF.

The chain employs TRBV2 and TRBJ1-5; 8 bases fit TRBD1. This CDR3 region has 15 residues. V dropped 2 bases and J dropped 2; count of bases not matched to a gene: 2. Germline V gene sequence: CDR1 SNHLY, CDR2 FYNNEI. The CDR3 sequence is CASSEQGQGNQPQHF. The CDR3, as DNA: TGTGCCAGCAGTGAACAGGGACAGGGCAATCAGCCCCAGCATTTT.

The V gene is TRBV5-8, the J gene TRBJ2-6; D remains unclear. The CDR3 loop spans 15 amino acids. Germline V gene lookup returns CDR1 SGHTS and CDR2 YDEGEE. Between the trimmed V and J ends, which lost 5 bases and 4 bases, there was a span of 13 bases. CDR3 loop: CASSPLRMGANVLTF. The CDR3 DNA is TGTGCCAGCAGTCCCCTGAGGATGGGGGCCAACGTCCTGACTTTC.